These 3 T cell receptor beta chains were all obtained from the same sample, sequenced in a study of blood T cells in healthy people across ages. A second PCR, run for about 7 to 11 cycles, used a sample-barcoded 5' primer plus a J-beta primer mix. TCRdb re-analysed the 5' RACE reads in MiXCR, keeping a single row per CDR3 protein. The table shows under 1 million distinct CDR3 sequences, with more than 40% occurring only once. Sequenced: blood. The source is a man aged 55 to 69 in good health.

The chain has TRBV24-1 and TRBJ2-5, with 7 bases fitting TRBD1. CDR1 is KGHDR and CDR2 is SFDVKD in the germline V gene. The CDR3 is 14 residues long. The trim removed 6 bases at V and 7 bases at J, leaving 10 bases unmatched. This CDR3 reads CATSPTGEGATQYF. The DNA of the CDR3 is TGTGCCACCAGTCCCACAGGGGAAGGGGCGACCCAGTACTTC.

The chain has TRBV27 and TRBJ2-7; a weak D match, TRBD2 (7 bases). Germline CDR1 MNHEY, CDR2 SMNVEV (reference sequence). This CDR3 is built from 15 residues. Trimming cost V 4 bases and J 7 bases, with 20 bases left between them. The CDR3 DNA follows: TGTGCCAGCAGTTCCCCCCGGGGGGCCTCCAATGAGCAGTACTTC. It yields the protein CASSSPRGASNEQYF.

The rearrangement uses TRBV7-8 and TRBJ2-5; no clear D. This CDR3 is 16 amino acids long. Germline V gives CDR1 SGHVS, CDR2 FQNEAQ. With 3 bases removed from V and 1 base from J, the gap between germline ends came to 15 bases. CDR3 coding DNA: TGTGCCAGCAGCTTCCGCGTCGTGGCTAGCCAAGAGACCCAGTACTTC. Translating gives CASSFRVVASQETQYF.